The sequence of this T cell receptor (beta chain) was determined in a study of memory CD8 T cells in hepatitis C reinfection. Noted time point: late/post reinfection, 12 to 24 weeks after detection. The sorted cells went straight to TCR sequencing with no prior in vitro expansion. This clone was seen once. Libraries were prepared by immunoSEQ multiplex PCR; TCRdb keeps only in-frame clonotypes and omits some of them. The table includes approximately 49,000 clones, nearly 90% detected once. Germline V gene lookup returns CDR1 MGHRA and CDR2 YSYEKL. CDR3 length: 15 amino acids. The V and J ends lost 1 base and 1 base respectively, with 10 bases between them.

The sample consisted of naive CD8+ T cells sorted from blood. V is TRBV4-1 and J is TRBJ2-5; tentatively, D is TRBD2 (5 bases). The clonotype comes from a man aged 18 to 30 with hepatitis C virus infection. For the CDR3, the DNA is TGCGCCAGCAGCCAAGGGGCAGCGGTCCAAGAGACCCAGTACTTC. Protein product: CASSQGAAVQETQYF.